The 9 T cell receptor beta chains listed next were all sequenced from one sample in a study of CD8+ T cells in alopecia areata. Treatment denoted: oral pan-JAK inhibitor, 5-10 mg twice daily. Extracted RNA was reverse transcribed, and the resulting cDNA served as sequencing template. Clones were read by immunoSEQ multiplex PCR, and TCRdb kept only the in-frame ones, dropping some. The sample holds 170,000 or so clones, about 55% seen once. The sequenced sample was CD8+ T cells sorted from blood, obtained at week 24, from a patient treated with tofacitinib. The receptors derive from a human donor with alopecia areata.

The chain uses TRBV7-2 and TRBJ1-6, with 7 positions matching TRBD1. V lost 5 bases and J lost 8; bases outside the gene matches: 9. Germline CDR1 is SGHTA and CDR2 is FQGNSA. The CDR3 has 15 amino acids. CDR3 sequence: CASSHTGTADSPLHF. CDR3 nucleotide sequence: TGTGCCAGCAGCCACACCGGGACAGCCGATTCACCCCTCCACTTT. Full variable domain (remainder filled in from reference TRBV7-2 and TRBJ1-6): GAGVSQSPSNKVTEKGKDVELRCDPISGHTALYWYRQSLGQGLEFLIYFQGNSAPDKSGLPSDRFSAERTGGSVSTLTIQRTQQEDSAVYLCASSHTGTADSPLHFGNGTRLTVT.

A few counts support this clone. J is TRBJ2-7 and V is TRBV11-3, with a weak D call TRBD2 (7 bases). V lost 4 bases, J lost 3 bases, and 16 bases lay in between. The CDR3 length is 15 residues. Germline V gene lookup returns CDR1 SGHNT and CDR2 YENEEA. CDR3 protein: CASSYRGGNHYEQYF. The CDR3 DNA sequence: TGTGCCAGCAGCTACCGCGGGGGCAACCACTACGAGCAGTACTTC.

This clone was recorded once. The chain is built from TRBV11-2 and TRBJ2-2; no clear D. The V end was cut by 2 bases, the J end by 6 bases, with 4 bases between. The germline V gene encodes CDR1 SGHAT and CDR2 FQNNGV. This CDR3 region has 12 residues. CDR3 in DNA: TGTGCCAGCAGCTTAACGGCCGGGGAGCTGTTTTTT. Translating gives CASSLTAGELFF.

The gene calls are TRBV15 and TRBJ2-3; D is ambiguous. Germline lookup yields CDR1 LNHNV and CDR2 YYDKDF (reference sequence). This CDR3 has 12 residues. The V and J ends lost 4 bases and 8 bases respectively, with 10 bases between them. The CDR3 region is CATSTASATQYF. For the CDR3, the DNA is TGTGCCACCAGCACGGCCAGCGCTACGCAGTATTTT.

The CDR3 DNA reads TGTGCCAGCAGTTTTTCGGGGCAGCCCGGTTATGGCTACACCTTC. Translating gives CASSFSGQPGYGYTF. V usage is TRBV27 and J usage is TRBJ1-2; TRBD1 might be the D (5 bases). The germline V and J ends were trimmed by 3 bases and 5 bases, with 16 bases remaining between them. The germline gives CDR1 MNHEY, CDR2 SMNVEV (reference sequence). The CDR3 spans 15 residues.

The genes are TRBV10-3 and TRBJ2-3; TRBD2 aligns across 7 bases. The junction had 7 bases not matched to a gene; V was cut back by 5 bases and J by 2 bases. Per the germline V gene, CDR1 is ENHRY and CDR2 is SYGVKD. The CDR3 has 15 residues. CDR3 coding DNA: TGTGCCATCAGTTACCAGCGGGGTACCACAGATACGCAGTATTTT. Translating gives CAISYQRGTTDTQYF.

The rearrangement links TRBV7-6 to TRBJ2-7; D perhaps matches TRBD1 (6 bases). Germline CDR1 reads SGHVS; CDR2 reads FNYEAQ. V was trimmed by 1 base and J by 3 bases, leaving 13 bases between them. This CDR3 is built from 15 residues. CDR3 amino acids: CASSLEEGRGYEQYF. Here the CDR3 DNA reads TGTGCCAGCAGCTTAGAGGAAGGCAGGGGCTACGAGCAGTACTTC.

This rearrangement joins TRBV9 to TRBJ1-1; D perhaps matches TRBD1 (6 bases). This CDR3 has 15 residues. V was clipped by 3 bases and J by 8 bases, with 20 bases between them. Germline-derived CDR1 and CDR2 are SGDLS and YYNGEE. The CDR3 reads CASSELRDKGVEAFF. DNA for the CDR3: TGTGCCAGCAGCGAGTTACGGGACAAGGGGGTGGAAGCTTTCTTT.

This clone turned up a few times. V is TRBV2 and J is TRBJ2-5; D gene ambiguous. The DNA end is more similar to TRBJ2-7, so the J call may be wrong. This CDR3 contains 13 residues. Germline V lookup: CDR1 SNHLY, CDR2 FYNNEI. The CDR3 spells CASSENMGYEQYF. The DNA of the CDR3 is TGTGCCAGCAGTGAAAATATGGGGTACGAGCAGTACTTC.